This T cell receptor (beta chain) was documented in a study of blood T cell repertoires in COVID-19. The protocol was immunoSEQ multiplex PCR, while the TCRdb copy is restricted to in-frame clones and leaves out a portion. Of roughly 160,000 clones in the sample, 70% to 90% are singletons; the top ten hold nearly 8.5%. The sequenced material came from peripheral blood. This receptor was taken from a man in his 60s with acute or convalescent COVID-19.

DNA for the CDR3: TGTGCCTGGAGTGTTGTGGGGGCGATCCATCAGCCCCAGCATTTT. The encoded protein is CAWSVVGAIHQPQHF. The chain employs TRBV30 and TRBJ1-5; possible D gene TRBD1, 6 bases. The CDR3 contains 15 residues. CDR1 is GTSNPN and CDR2 is SVGIG in the germline V gene (reference sequence). V was clipped by 0 bases and J by 5 bases, with 14 bases between them.